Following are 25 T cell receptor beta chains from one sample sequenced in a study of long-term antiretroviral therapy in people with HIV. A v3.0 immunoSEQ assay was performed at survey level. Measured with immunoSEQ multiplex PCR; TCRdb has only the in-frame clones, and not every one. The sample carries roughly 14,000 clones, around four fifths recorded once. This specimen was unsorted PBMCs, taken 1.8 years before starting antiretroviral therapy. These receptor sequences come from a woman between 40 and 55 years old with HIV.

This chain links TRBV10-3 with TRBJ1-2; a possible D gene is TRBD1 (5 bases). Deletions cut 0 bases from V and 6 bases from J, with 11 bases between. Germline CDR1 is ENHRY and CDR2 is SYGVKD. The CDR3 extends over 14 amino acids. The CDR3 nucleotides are TGTGCCATCAGTGAGTCGGGGGGGTACAATGGCTACACCTTC. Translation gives CAISESGGYNGYTF.

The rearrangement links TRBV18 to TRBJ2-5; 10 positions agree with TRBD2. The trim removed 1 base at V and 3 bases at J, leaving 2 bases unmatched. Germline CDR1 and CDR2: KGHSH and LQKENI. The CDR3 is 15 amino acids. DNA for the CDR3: TGTGCCAGCTCACCACTAGCGGGAGGTAAAGAGACCCAGTACTTC. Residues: CASSPLAGGKETQYF.

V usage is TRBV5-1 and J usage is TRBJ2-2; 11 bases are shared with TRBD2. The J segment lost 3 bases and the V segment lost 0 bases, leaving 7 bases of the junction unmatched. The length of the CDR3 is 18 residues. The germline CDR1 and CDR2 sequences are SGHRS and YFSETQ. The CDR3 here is CASSLVPSGRSDTGELFF. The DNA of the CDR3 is TGCGCCAGCAGCTTGGTTCCTAGCGGGAGGTCGGACACCGGGGAGCTGTTTTTT.

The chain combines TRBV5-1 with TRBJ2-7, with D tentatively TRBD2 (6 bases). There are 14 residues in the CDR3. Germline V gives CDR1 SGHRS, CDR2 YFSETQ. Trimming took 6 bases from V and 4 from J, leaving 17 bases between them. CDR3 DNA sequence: TGCGCCAGCAAAGTTGGAGGGAACCTATACGAGCAGTACTTC. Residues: CASKVGGNLYEQYF.

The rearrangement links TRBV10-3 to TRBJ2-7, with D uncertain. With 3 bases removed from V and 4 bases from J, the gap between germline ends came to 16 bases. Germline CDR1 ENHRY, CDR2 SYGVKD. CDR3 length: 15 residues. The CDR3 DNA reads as TGTGCCATCAGTGATAGTAGGAGCTCCGGGTACGAGCAGTACTTC. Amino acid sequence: CAISDSRSSGYEQYF.

CDR3 sequence reads: CASSLGQGIYEQYF. The CDR3 DNA reads as TGTGCCAGCAGCTTGGGGCAGGGTATCTACGAGCAGTACTTC. The rearrangement links TRBV5-6 to TRBJ2-7, with D perhaps TRBD1 (5 bases). Germline CDR1 is SGHDT and CDR2 is YYEEEE. The CDR3 is 14 residues long. Trimming stripped 0 bases from V and 3 bases from J, with 10 bases between. Drawing the rest from reference TRBV5-6 and TRBJ2-7, the complete variable domain is DAGVTQSPTHLIKTRGQQVTLRCSPKSGHDTVSWYQQALGQGPQFIFQYYEEEERQRGNFPDRFSGHQFPNYSSELNVNALLLGDSALYLCASSLGQGIYEQYFGPGTRLTVT.

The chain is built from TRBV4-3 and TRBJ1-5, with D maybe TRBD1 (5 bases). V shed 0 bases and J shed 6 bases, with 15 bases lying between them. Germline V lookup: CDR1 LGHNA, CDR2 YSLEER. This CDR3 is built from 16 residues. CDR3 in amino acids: CASSQDRRGTIQPQHF. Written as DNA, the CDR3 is TGCGCCAGCAGCCAAGATAGGCGGGGCACGATTCAGCCCCAGCATTTT.

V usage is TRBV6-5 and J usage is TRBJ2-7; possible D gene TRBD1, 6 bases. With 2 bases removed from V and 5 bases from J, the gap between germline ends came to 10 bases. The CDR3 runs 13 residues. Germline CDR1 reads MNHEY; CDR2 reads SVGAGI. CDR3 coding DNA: TGTGCCAGCAGTTACACCACAGGGAACGAGCAGTACTTC. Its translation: CASSYTTGNEQYF.

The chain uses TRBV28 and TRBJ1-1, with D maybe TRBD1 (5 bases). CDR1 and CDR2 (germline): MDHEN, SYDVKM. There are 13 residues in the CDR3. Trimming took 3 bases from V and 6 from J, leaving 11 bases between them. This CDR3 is CASSFLGAAEAFF. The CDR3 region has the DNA TGTGCCAGCAGTTTTTTAGGGGCTGCTGAAGCTTTCTTT.

The DNA for the CDR3 is TGCAGCGTTTCGGGACTAGTCGCCTACGAGCAGTACTTC. It codes for CSVSGLVAYEQYF. This chain links TRBV29-1 with TRBJ2-7; 8 positions agree with TRBD2. Trimming cost V 5 bases and J 2 bases; bases outside gene matches: 5. The germline V gene has CDR1 SQVTM and CDR2 ANQGSEA. This CDR3 region has 13 residues.

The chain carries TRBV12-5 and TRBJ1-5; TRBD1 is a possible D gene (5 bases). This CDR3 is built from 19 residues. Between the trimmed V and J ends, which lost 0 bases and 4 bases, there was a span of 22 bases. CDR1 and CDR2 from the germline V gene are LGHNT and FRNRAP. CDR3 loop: CASGLVLLVGAEGNQPQHF. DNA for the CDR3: TGTGCTAGTGGTTTGGTACTATTAGTCGGGGCCGAGGGGAATCAGCCCCAGCATTTT.

The CDR3: CASSSGSLNTGELFF. The CDR3 nucleotides read TGTGCCAGCAGCAGTGGCAGCCTGAACACCGGGGAGCTGTTTTTT. The chain has TRBV21-1 and TRBJ2-2. TRBV21-1 is a pseudogene segment. The CDR3 length is 15 residues.

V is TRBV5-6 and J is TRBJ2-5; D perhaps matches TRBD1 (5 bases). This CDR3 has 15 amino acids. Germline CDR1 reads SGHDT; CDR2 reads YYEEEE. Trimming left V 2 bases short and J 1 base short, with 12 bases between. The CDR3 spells CASSLGQGSQETQYF. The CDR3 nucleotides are TGTGCCAGCAGCTTAGGCCAGGGTAGCCAAGAGACCCAGTACTTC.

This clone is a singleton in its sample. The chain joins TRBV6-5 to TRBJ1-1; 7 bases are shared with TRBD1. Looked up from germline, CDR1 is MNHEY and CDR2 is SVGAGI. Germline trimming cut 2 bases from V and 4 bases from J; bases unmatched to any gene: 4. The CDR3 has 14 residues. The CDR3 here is CASSYDRAGTEAFF. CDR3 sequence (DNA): TGTGCCAGCAGTTACGACAGGGCGGGCACTGAAGCTTTCTTT.

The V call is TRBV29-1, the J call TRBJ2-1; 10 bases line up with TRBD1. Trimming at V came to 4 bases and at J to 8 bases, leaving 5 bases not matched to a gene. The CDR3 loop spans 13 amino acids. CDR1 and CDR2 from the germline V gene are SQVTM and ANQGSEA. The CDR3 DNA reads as TGCAGCGTTGGGGGACAGGGGTTCCATGAGCAGTTCTTC. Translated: CSVGGQGFHEQFF.

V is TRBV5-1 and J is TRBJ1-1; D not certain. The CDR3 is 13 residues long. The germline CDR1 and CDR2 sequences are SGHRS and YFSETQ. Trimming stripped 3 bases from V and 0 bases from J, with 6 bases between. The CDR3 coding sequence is TGCGCCAGCAGCTCGGACGTGAACACTGAAGCTTTCTTT. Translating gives CASSSDVNTEAFF.

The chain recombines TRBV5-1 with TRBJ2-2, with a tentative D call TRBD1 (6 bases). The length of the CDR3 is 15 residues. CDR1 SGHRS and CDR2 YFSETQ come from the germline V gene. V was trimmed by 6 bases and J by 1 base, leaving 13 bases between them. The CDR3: CASTPRGMNTGELFF. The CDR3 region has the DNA TGCGCCAGCACCCCGAGGGGGATGAACACCGGGGAGCTGTTTTTT.

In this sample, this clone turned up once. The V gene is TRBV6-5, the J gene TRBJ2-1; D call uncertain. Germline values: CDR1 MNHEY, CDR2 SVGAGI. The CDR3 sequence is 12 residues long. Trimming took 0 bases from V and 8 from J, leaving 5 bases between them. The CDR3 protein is CASSYSSYEQFF. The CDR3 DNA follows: TGTGCCAGCAGTTACTCGAGCTATGAGCAGTTCTTC.

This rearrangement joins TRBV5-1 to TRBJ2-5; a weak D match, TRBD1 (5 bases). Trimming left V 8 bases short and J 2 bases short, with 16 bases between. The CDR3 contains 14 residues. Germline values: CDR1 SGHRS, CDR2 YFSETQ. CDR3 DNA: TGCGCCAGTAAACTGGGGCTATCACAAGAGACCCAGTACTTC. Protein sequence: CASKLGLSQETQYF.

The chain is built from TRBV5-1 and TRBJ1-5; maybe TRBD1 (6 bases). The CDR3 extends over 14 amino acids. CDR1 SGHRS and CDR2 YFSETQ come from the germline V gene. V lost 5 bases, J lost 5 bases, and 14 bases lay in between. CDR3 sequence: CASRRDTDHQPQHF. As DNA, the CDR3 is TGCGCCAGCAGGCGGGACACCGATCATCAGCCCCAGCATTTT.

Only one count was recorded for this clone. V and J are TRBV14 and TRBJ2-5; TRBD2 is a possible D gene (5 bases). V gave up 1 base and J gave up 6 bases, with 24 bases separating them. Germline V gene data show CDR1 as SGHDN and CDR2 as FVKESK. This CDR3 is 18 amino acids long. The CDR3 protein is CASSQGMGEVASKKTQYF. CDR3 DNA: TGTGCCAGCAGCCAAGGTATGGGAGAAGTGGCCTCCAAGAAGACCCAGTACTTC.

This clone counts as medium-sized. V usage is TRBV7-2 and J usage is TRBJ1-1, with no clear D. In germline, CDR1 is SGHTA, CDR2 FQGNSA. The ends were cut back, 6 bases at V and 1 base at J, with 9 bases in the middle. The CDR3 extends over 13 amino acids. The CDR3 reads CASRSARNTEAFF. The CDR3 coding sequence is TGTGCCAGCAGGTCAGCCCGGAACACTGAAGCTTTCTTT.

CDR3 bases: TGTGCCAGCAGCTTGGGTGGGCGCAGAGGCGGGGAGCTGTTTTTT. This gives the protein CASSLGGRRGGELFF. V gene TRBV5-6 combines with J gene TRBJ2-2; D gene unclear. Trimming removed 0 bases from V and 7 bases from J, with 13 bases in between. The CDR3 runs 15 residues. From germline, CDR1 is SGHDT and CDR2 YYEEEE.

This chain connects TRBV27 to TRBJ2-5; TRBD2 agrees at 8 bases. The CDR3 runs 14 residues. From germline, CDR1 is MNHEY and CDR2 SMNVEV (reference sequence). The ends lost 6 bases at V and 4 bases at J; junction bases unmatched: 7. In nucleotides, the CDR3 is TGTGCCAGCAGCTGGAGCGGGGGCTTAGAGACCCAGTACTTC. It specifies CASSWSGGLETQYF.

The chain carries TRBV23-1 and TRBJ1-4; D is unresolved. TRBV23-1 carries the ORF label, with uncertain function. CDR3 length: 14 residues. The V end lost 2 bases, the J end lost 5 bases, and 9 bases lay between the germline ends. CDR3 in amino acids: CASSQQLINEKLFF. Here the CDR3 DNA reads TGCGCCAGCAGTCAACAACTGATAAATGAAAAACTGTTTTTT.